This T cell receptor beta chain is from a study of T cell repertoires in cytomegalovirus infection. Study-wide context: HLA-B-restricted CMV epitopes that are well studied were used alongside recently identified HLA-C-restricted ones. It was the public TCR beta signatures that indicated both CMV infection and matching HLA type.

The CDR3 covers 13 residues. CDR1 and CDR2 (germline): SGHTA, FQGNSA. The V end lost 5 bases, the J end lost 0 bases, and 7 bases lay between the germline ends. Study results and caveats: Summed frequency of shared TCR beta families picked out CMV carriers who also had the relevant HLA.

Via MiXCR, TCRdb re-called the reads, giving one row per CDR3 protein. Of about 160,000 distinct CDR3 sequences detected, about a fifth appear once; the ten largest clones hold under 30%. At least ten counts were recorded for this clonotype. Its antigen remains unknown. The receptor was derived from a human donor in good health (CMV status not recorded). Some clones in this sample may be carry-over from other donors' samples. The sequences come from CD8+ T cells from cultured PBMCs, collected from culture after CMV antigen stimulation. The chain joins TRBV7-2 to TRBJ1-1; D is undetermined. Here the CDR3 DNA reads TGTGCCAGCAGCCTTACAGTGAACACTGAAGCTTTCTTT. Protein product: CASSLTVNTEAFF.